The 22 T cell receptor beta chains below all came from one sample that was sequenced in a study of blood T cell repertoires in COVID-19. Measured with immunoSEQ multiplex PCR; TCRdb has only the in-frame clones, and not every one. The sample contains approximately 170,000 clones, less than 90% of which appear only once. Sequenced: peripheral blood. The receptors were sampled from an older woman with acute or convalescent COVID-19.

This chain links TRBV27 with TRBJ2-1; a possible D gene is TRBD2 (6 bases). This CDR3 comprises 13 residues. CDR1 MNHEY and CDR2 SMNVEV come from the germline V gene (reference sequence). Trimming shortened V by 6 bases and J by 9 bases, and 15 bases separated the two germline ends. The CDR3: CASRGSGDTEQFF. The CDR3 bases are TGTGCCAGCAGAGGGTCGGGAGACACTGAGCAGTTCTTC.

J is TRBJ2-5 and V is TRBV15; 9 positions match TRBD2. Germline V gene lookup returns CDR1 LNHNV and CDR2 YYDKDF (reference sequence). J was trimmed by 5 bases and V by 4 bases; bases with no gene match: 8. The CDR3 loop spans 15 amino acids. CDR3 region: CATSTVAGDRETQYF. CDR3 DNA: TGTGCCACCAGCACCGTAGCGGGAGATCGGGAGACCCAGTACTTC.

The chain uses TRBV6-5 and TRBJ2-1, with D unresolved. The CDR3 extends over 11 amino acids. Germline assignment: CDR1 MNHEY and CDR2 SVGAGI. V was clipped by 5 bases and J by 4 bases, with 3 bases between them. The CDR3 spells CASSQYNEQFF. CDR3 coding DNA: TGTGCCAGCAGTCAGTACAATGAGCAGTTCTTC.

The CDR3 nucleotides read TGTGCCAACCTCCTGAGTCCCTACGAGCAGTACTTC. It specifies CANLLSPYEQYF. The gene calls are TRBV6-4 and TRBJ2-7; no clear D. Germline V gives CDR1 MRHNA, CDR2 SNTAGT. V shed 10 bases and J shed 2 bases, with 12 bases lying between them. The CDR3 loop spans 12 amino acids.

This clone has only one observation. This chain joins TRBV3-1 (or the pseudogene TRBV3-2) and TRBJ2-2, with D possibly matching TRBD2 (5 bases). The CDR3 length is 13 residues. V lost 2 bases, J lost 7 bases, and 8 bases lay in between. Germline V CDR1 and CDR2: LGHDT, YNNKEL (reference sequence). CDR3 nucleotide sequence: TGTGCCAGCAGCCAAAGAGGGAACGGGGAGCTGTTTTTT. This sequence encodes CASSQRGNGELFF.

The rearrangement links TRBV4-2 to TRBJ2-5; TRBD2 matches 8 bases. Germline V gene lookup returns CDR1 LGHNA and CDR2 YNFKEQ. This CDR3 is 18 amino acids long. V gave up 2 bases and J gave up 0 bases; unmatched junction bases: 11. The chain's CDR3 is CASSQNGGRGAYQETQYF. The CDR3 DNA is TGTGCCAGCAGCCAAAATGGTGGGCGGGGGGCGTACCAAGAGACCCAGTACTTC.

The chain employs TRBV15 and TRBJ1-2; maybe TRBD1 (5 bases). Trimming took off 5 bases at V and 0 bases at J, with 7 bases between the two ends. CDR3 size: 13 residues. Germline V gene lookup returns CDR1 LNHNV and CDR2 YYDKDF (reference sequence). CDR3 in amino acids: CATSQDTNYGYTF. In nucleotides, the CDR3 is TGTGCCACCAGCCAGGACACTAACTATGGCTACACCTTC.

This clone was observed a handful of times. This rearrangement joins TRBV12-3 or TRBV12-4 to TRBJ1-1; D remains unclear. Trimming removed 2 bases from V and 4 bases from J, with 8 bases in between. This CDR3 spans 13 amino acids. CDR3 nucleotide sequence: TGTGCCAGCAGTTTAATCCGGGGCACTGAAGCTTTCTTT. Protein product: CASSLIRGTEAFF.

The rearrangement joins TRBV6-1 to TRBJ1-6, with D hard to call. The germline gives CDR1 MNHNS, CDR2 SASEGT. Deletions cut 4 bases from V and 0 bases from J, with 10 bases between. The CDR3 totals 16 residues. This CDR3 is CASSGEINSYNSPLHF. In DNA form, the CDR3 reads TGTGCCAGCAGTGGTGAGATCAACTCCTATAATTCACCCCTCCACTTT.

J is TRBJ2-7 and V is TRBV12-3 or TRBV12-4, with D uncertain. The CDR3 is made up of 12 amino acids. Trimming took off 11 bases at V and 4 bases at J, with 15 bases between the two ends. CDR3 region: CALRLPLYEQYF. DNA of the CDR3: TGTGCCCTCAGACTCCCGCTTTACGAGCAGTACTTC.

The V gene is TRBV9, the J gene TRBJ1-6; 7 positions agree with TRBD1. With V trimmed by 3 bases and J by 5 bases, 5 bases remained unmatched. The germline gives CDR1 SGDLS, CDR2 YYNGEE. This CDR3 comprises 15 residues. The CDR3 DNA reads TGTGCCAGCAGCGCGGAGACAGGGAATAATTCACCCCTCCACTTT. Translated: CASSAETGNNSPLHF.

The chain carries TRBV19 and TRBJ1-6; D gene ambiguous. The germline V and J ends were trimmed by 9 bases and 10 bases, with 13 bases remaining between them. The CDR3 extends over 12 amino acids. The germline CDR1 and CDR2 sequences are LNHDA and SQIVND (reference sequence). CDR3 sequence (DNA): TGTGCCAGCGGTTTCGCCTCGTCACCCCTCCACTTT. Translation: CASGFASSPLHF.

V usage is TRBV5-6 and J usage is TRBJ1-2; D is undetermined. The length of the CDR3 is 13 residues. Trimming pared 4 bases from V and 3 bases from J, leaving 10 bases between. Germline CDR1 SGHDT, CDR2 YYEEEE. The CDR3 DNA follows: TGTGCCAGCAGCAAGTCCGGGGACTATGGCTACACCTTC. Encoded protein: CASSKSGDYGYTF.

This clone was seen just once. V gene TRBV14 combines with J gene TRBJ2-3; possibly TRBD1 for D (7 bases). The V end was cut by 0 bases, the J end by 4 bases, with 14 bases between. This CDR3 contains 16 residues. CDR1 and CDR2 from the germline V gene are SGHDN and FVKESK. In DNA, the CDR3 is TGTGCCAGCAGCCAAGAGTCCAGGGGGGCGGCAGATACGCAGTATTTT. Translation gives CASSQESRGAADTQYF.

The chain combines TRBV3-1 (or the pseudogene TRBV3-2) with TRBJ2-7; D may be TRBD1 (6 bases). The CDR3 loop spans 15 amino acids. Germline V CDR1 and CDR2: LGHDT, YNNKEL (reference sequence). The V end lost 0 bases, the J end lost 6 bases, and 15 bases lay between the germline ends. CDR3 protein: CASSQDGRGSAEQYF. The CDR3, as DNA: TGTGCCAGCAGCCAAGACGGCAGGGGCTCAGCCGAGCAGTACTTC.

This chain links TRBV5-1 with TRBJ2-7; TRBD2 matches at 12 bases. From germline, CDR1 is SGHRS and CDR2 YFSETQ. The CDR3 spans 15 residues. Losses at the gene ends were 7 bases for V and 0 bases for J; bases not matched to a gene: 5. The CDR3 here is CASRATSGSSYEQYF. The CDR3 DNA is TGCGCCAGCCGAGCGACTAGCGGGAGCTCCTACGAGCAGTACTTC.

CDR3 nucleotides: TGTGCCAGCAGAGGGACAGGGTGGTACGAGCAGTACTTC. The encoded protein is CASRGTGWYEQYF. V gene TRBV27 combines with J gene TRBJ2-7; 9 nucleotides match TRBD1. This CDR3 has 13 residues. Germline loops: CDR1 MNHEY, CDR2 SMNVEV (reference sequence). J gave up 4 bases and V 6 bases, and 4 bases lay outside the gene matches.

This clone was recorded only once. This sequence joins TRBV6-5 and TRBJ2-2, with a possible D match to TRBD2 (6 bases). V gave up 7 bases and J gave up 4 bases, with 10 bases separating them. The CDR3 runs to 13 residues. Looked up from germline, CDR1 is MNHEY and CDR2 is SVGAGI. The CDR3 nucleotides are TGTGCCAGCAAAATCGGGGGCACCGGGGAGCTGTTTTTT. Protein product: CASKIGGTGELFF.

The CDR3 spells CAWSGQGARALHF. In DNA form, the CDR3 reads TGTGCCTGGAGCGGACAGGGGGCTCGGGCCCTCCACTTT. The rearrangement uses TRBV30 and TRBJ1-6; 11 bases fit TRBD1. The germline CDR1 and CDR2 sequences are GTSNPN and SVGIG (reference sequence). The trim removed 3 bases at V and 14 bases at J, leaving 6 bases unmatched. This CDR3 comprises 13 residues.

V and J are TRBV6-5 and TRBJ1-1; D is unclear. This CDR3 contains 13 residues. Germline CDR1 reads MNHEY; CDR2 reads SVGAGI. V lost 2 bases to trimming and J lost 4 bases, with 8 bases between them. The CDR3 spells CASSYREGTEAFF. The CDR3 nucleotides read TGTGCCAGCAGTTACAGGGAGGGCACTGAAGCTTTCTTT.

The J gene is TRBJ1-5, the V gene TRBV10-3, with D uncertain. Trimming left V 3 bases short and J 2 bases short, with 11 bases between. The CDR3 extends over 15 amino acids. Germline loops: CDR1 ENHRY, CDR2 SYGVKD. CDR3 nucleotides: TGTGCCATCAGTGAACGGGGTGAGGGCAATCAGCCCCAGCATTTT. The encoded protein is CAISERGEGNQPQHF.

The CDR3 reads CAWRRDNTEAFF. CDR3 nucleotides: TGTGCCTGGAGGAGGGATAACACTGAAGCTTTCTTT. The chain uses TRBV30 and TRBJ1-1; D ambiguous. The V gene's germline CDR1 is GTSNPN and CDR2 SVGIG (reference sequence). The V end was cut by 3 bases, the J end by 2 bases, with 7 bases between. The length of the CDR3 is 12 residues.